Below, one T cell receptor (beta chain) is given with its context. Its antigen target is currently unknown. One base away there is no much larger clone; base qualities are not given. This record comes from a study of OX40 agonist ivuxolimab in advanced cancers. Describing the broader study: Ivuxolimab was a fully human IgG2 agonistic monoclonal antibody targeting the costimulatory receptor OX40 (CD134). The monotherapy dose-escalation portion (N of about 57 patients) of the phase I ivuxolimab trial is reported in the paper. Patients were allowed to have had prior anti-PD-1, anti-PD-L1 or anti-CTLA-4 therapy, and around 37% of the dose-escalation patients had previously received checkpoint inhibitors. In the dose-escalation cohort, roughly four fifths of patients were male, and the mean age was approximately 60 years, with a range of 23 to 79. Three dose-escalation patients achieved partial responses, one with hepatocellular carcinoma and two with cutaneous melanoma. Intravenous ivuxolimab was administered to patients every 2 weeks at six dose levels: 0.01, 0.1, 0.3, 1.5, 3 and 10 mg/kg. Peripheral TCRbeta sequencing aimed to test whether ivuxolimab altered TCR sequence diversity and caused clonal T-cell expansion. Among the roughly 50 dose-escalation patients, about 19 had hepatocellular carcinoma, roughly 15 melanoma, 9 renal cell carcinoma and 9 head and neck cancer.

Genomic DNA was isolated from the sorted cells so that the TCRbeta CDR3 region could be sequenced. TCRbeta CDR3 regions were sequenced using the immunoSEQ Assay. Sourced from immuneACCESS, this table was stored by TCRdb with only in-frame sequences that have V and J called. A share of the clones is absent; for the studies checked, an unresolved V gene accounts for under half, and the remainder has no known explanation. The sample table records 64,000 or so clones; 65% to 90% of these occur just once. The top ten constitute 0.7% of the sample. The trial excluded patients who had a history of autoimmune disease or who were on systemic immunosuppression. Peripheral blood for TCR sequencing was collected from all dose cohorts at baseline, on cycle 4 day 1, and on cycle 7 day 1. Samples were obtained from an open-label, multicenter, first-in-human phase I dose-escalation trial of ivuxolimab. The trial enrolled adults with locally advanced or metastatic head and neck squamous cell, hepatocellular, melanoma or renal cell carcinoma. Before TCR sequencing, CD4+ T cells and CD8+ T cells were sorted from peripheral blood as separate populations.

V is reduced by 6 bases and J by 6 bases, leaving a spacing of 14 bases between them. Taken from the germline V gene, the CDR1 and CDR2 loops are MNHNS and SASEGT. The cysteine opens and the phenylalanine closes a CDR3 of 14 amino acids. Left in the record is the CDR3 DNA by itself, 42 bases read in frame from the first base. The paper's findings and limits, for the study overall: The antigen specificity of the peripheral T cells that underwent clonal expansion was not determined. After ivuxolimab, expanded clones were on average more numerous among CD8+ T cells than among CD4+ T cells. At doses from 0.1 to 3.0 mg/kg, clonal expansion was seen in both CD4+ and CD8+ blood T cells between baseline and week 6. Low levels of normalized T-cell clonal expansion were also seen in some patients who did not respond. In the 0.1-3.0 mg/kg groups, partial responders had among the lowest normalized peripheral clonal expansion, particularly in CD8+ T cells.

The TCR originated in an adult with an advanced solid tumor such as melanoma, head and neck, liver or kidney cancer. This material consisted of CD4+ or CD8+ T cells sorted from blood, taken in a trial of the OX40 agonist ivuxolimab. The chain couples TRBV6-1 to TRBJ2-2, and perhaps TRBD1 as D gene, on 6 matching bases. This receptor has the CDR3 CASSRGGASGELFF. Read as DNA, the sequence is TGTGCCAGCAGCCGTGGGGGCGCATCCGGGGAGCTGTTTTTT.